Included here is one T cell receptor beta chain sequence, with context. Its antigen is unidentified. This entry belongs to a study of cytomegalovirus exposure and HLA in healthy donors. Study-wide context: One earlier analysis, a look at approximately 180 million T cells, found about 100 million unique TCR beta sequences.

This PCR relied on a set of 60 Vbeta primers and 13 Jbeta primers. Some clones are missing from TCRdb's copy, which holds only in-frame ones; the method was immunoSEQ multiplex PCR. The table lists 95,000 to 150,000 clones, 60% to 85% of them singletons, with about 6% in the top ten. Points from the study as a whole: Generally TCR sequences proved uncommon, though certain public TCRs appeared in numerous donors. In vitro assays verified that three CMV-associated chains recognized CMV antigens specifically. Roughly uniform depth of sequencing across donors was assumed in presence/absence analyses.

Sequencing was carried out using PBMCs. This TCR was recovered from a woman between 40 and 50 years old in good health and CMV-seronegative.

CDR3 sequence: CASHETGNQPQHF. The CDR3 DNA follows: TGTGCCAGCCACGAGACAGGGAATCAGCCCCAGCATTTT. V gene TRBV2 combines with J gene TRBJ1-5; TRBD1 matches 7 bases. Germline V CDR1 and CDR2: SNHLY, FYNNEI. After removal of 8 bases from V and 4 bases from J, the junction contained 5 bases not matched to a gene. CDR3 length: 13 residues.